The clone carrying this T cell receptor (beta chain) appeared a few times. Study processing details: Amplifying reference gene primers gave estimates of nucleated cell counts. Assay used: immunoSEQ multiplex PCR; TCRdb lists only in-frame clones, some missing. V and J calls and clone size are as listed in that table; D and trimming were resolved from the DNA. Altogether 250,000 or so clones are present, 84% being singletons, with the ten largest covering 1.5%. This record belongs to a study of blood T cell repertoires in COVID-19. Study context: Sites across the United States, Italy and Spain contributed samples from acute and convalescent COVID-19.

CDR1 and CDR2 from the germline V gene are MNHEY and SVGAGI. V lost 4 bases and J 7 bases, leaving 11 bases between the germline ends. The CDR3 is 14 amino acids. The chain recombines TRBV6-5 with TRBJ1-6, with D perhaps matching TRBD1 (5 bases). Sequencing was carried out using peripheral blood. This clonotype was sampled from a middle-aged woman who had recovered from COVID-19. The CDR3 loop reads CASSLEQANSPLHF. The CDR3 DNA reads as TGTGCCAGCAGTTTAGAACAGGCAAATTCACCCCTCCACTTT.